This is a list of T cell receptor beta chains from one sample in a study of neurological immune-mediated disorders. From the 5' RACE reads, TCRdb called clonotypes with MiXCR, one entry per CDR3 protein. The sample carries about 55,000 distinct CDR3 sequences, around 4% recorded once. Sequencing was performed on PBMCs. These receptors were taken from a man under 40 with multiple sclerosis. Both conserved end residues are part of each CDR3.

j_gene	v_gene	CDR3aa
TRBJ2-1	TRBV28	CASSPSTIPGGLDNEQFF
TRBJ1-5	TRBV6-2/TRBV6-3	CASSIRVSNQPQHF
TRBJ1-1	TRBV4-2	CASSQEFGRLLNTEAFF
TRBJ1-3	TRBV5-1	CASSSGRRSGNTIYF
TRBJ1-6	TRBV20-1	CSAREATRGLHSPLHF
TRBJ1-1	TRBV5-1	CASSLVSGTGGGTAEAFF
TRBJ2-1	TRBV7-8	CASSVAPSLSSYNEQFF
TRBJ1-2	TRBV20-1	CSARDPAGNYGYTF
TRBJ2-1	TRBV6-5	CASSYDSNYNEQFF
TRBJ1-1	TRBV7-9	CASREGTEAFF
TRBJ2-1	TRBV28	CASRNGLEQFF
TRBJ2-1	TRBV7-3	CASSQWGYSYNEQFF
TRBJ2-7	TRBV12-3/TRBV12-4	CASSPQAPTGYEQYF
TRBJ2-1	TRBV29-1	CSVGPGGRGVLDGEQFF
TRBJ2-3	TRBV9	CASSVGLGTGSTDTQYF
TRBJ2-1	TRBV20-1	CSARDSTAGPSYNEQFF
TRBJ1-4	TRBV5-1	CASTRGGTQTDEKLFF
TRBJ1-1	TRBV11-2	CASSFGTALNTEAFF
TRBJ1-2	TRBV29-1	CSVEDRRAGYTF
TRBJ2-1	TRBV29-1	CSVDRGRYNEQFF
TRBJ2-3	TRBV29-1	CSVGSGDTQYF
TRBJ2-3	TRBV11-2	CASSNYRGRVTSTDTQYF